Each of the 8 T cell receptor beta chains below was sequenced from the same sample in a study of blood T cells in healthy people across ages. The use of a sample-barcoded 5' primer and a J-beta primer mix characterized a second PCR of 7 to 11 cycles. TCRdb reprocessed the 5' RACE reads via MiXCR and lists one record per CDR3 protein. The table includes 1.4 million to 1.5 million distinct CDR3 sequences, roughly 40% detected once. The sequencing input was blood. Every receptor here comes from a woman under 30 in good health.

This chain links TRBV25-1 with TRBJ2-1; D unclear. V was pared by 5 bases and J by 10 bases, with 12 bases between. Germline V gene lookup returns CDR1 MGHDK and CDR2 SYGVNS. The CDR3 loop spans 12 amino acids. The CDR3 DNA reads as TGTGCCAGCAGTCCTAGAGTACACGAGCAGTTCTTC. Protein product: CASSPRVHEQFF.

V usage is TRBV2 and J usage is TRBJ2-3; maybe TRBD2 (6 bases). Germline CDR1 reads SNHLY; CDR2 reads FYNNEI. Trimming stripped 11 bases from V and 0 bases from J, with 9 bases between. The length of the CDR3 is 12 residues. The CDR3: CARGRSTDTQYF. DNA for the CDR3: TGTGCCCGGGGGAGAAGCACAGATACGCAGTATTTT.

As concerns this clonotype: This may be a read error, as it is one base from a much larger clone. The CDR3 DNA reads TGCGCCAGCAGCCCCGACCACAATGAGCAGTACTTC. Encoded protein: CASSPDHNEQYF. This sequence joins TRBV5-1 and TRBJ2-5; D unresolved. With 4 bases removed from V and 11 bases from J, the gap between germline ends came to 15 bases. Germline values: CDR1 SGHRS, CDR2 YFSETQ. This CDR3 region has 12 residues.

The chain couples TRBV16 to TRBJ1-3, with D uncertain. This CDR3 has 17 amino acids. Germline loops: CDR1 KGHSY, CDR2 FQNENV. The V and J ends lost 0 bases and 0 bases respectively, with 12 bases between them. This CDR3 is CASSQSRARSSGNTIYF. In nucleotides, the CDR3 is TGTGCCAGCAGCCAATCGCGGGCAAGAAGCTCTGGAAACACCATATATTTT.

As concerns this clonotype: One junction end disagrees with the germline gene, perhaps due to a read error. The J gene is TRBJ2-3, the V gene TRBV12-3 or TRBV12-4; 7 bases map to TRBD1. CDR3 size: 14 residues. The CDR3 protein is CANSSDRTGDTQYF. CDR3 DNA: TGTGCCAACAGTTCGGACAGGACCGGGGATACGCAGTATTTT.

This clonotype was counted a few times. The chain employs TRBV4-1 and TRBJ2-1; D is unclear. The germline V gene has CDR1 MGHRA and CDR2 YSYEKL. Trimming pared 0 bases from V and 5 bases from J, leaving 14 bases between. CDR3 length equals 16 residues. This CDR3 reads CASSQDLGAPHNEQFF. The DNA for the CDR3 is TGCGCCAGCAGCCAAGACCTTGGAGCTCCCCACAATGAGCAGTTCTTC.

V gene TRBV27 combines with J gene TRBJ2-1; D not resolved. The CDR3 contains 16 residues. The V gene's germline CDR1 is MNHEY and CDR2 SMNVEV (reference sequence). Trimming pared 5 bases from V and 8 bases from J, leaving 22 bases between. CDR3 DNA: TGTGCCAGCAGTCCTCAATCTCCTCCCCTTGGGCATGAGCAGTTCTTC. This gives the protein CASSPQSPPLGHEQFF.

Only a few counts were recorded for this clonotype. This chain links TRBV6-5 with TRBJ2-1; perhaps TRBD2 as D (5 bases). This CDR3 is built from 15 residues. CDR1 and CDR2 (germline): MNHEY, SVGAGI. The V end was cut by 6 bases, the J end by 11 bases, with 23 bases between. In DNA, the CDR3 is TGTGCCAGCAGAGCAAGTACCGGCAGCGGAATGAAGCAGTTCTTC. Protein: CASRASTGSGMKQFF.